A selection of T cell receptor beta chains follows, all from one sample in a study of radiation and T cells in renal cell carcinoma. Clones were sequenced by immunoSEQ multiplex PCR, and TCRdb holds only the in-frame ones, with some missing. Here the sample spans approximately 150,000 clones, roughly 80% being singletons. The material sequenced was blood, taken from a patient whose treatment included radiotherapy and nephrectomy. These receptor sequences come from a woman aged 45-60 years with renal cell carcinoma. Each CDR3 is given with its conserved first and last residue. D genes are given only for firm matches. A row's size may be missing; if present it is once, few, many or a size class.

-	TRBV9	TRBJ1-1	-	TGTGCCAGCAGCGTTGACGGGGGGCTGGGCACTGAAGCTTTCTTT	CASSVDGGLGTEAFF
-	TRBV21-1	TRBJ1-4	-	TGTGCCAGCAGCATAGACAGGGGGGAAAAACTGTTTTTT	CASSIDRGEKLFF
-	TRBV7-8	TRBJ2-7	-	TGTGCCAGCAGCTCCATTAGGGGGGGCCAGCGGTCCGCCTACGAGCAGTACTTC	CASSSIRGGQRSAYEQYF
-	TRBV25-1	TRBJ1-2	-	TGTGCCAGCAGTGAATGGGGGGATAACTATGGCTACACCTTC	CASSEWGDNYGYTF
-	TRBV6-5	TRBJ2-2	-	TGTGCCAGCTCAGCGCCCGGGGAGCTGTTTTTT	CASSAPGELFF
-	TRBV5-1	TRBJ2-5	-	TGCGCCAGCAGCTTGGGGGAAGAGACCCAGTACTTC	CASSLGEETQYF
-	TRBV19	TRBJ2-1	-	TGTGCCAGTAGTACAGGACCCTACAATGAGCAGTTCTTC	CASSTGPYNEQFF
TRBD2	TRBV9	TRBJ2-1	-	TGTGCCAGCAGCGTCAGGCTAGCGGGGAATGAGCAGTTCTTC	CASSVRLAGNEQFF
-	TRBV10-3	TRBJ1-1	-	TGTGCCATCAGTGAGGCGGGCGGCACTGAAGCTTTCTTT	CAISEAGGTEAFF
-	TRBV30	TRBJ1-5	few	TGTGCCTGGAGTGTACAGGGCAATCAGCCCCAGCATTTT	CAWSVQGNQPQHF
TRBD1	TRBV6-5	TRBJ2-3	-	TGTGCCAGCAGCCCGGGGACAGGGATCACAGATACGCAGTATTTT	CASSPGTGITDTQYF
-	TRBV5-4	TRBJ2-1	-	TGTGCCAGCAGCTTGGGTGCGGCACAAACTTTTAATGAGCAGTTCTTC	CASSLGAAQTFNEQFF
-	TRBV14	TRBJ2-1	-	TGTGCCAGCAGCCAACTAGGGACCTACAATGAGCAGTTCTTC	CASSQLGTYNEQFF
TRBD1	TRBV29-1	TRBJ1-1	-	TGCAGCGCTGGACAGGGGAACACTGAAGCTTTCTTT	CSAGQGNTEAFF
TRBD2	TRBV7-8	TRBJ2-7	-	TGTGCCAGCAGCTTATCCGGGGGGGCCTCCTACGAGCAGTACTTC	CASSLSGGASYEQYF
TRBD1	TRBV7-2	TRBJ1-4	-	TGTGCCAGCAGCCCCCCAGGGGGCGCGGGGGAAAAACTGTTTTTT	CASSPPGGAGEKLFF
-	TRBV7-9	TRBJ2-3	-	TGTGCCAGCAGCTTATTGGGTCCAGATACGCAGTATTTT	CASSLLGPDTQYF
TRBD2	TRBV5-4	TRBJ2-5	-	TGTGCCAGCAGCGCCGCCGGGAGGGCACAAGAGACCCAGTACTTC	CASSAAGRAQETQYF
TRBD1	TRBV5-1	TRBJ2-3	-	TGCGCCAGCAGCCCACAGGGGGGCGATACGCAGTATTTT	CASSPQGGDTQYF
-	TRBV2	TRBJ2-7	-	TGTGCCAGCACTGGGGATTCCTACGAGCAGTACTTC	CASTGDSYEQYF
-	TRBV5-6	TRBJ2-4	-	TGTGCCAGCAGCTTCGTTTCAGCAGCCAAAAACATTCAGTACTTC	CASSFVSAAKNIQYF
TRBD2	TRBV6-1	TRBJ2-7	-	TGTGCCAGCAGTTCACGAGCGGGGGGGGACTACGAGCAGTACTTC	CASSSRAGGDYEQYF
TRBD2	TRBV5-1	TRBJ2-1	-	TGCGCCAGCAGCTTGGGAGGAGCGGGAGGGGCCTACAATGAGCAGTTCTTC	CASSLGGAGGAYNEQFF
-	TRBV7-2	TRBJ2-3	-	TGTGCCAGCAGCTTAGTCGCTACAGGACGCACAGATACGCAGTATTTT	CASSLVATGRTDTQYF
-	TRBV6-4	TRBJ1-4	-	TGTGCCAGCAGGGACTCTGGGGGGACTAATGAAAAACTGTTTTTT	CASRDSGGTNEKLFF
-	TRBV7-8	TRBJ2-6	-	TGTGCCAGCAGCTTATCATCGGGTCGGTCTGGGGCCAACGTCCTGACTTTC	CASSLSSGRSGANVLTF
-	TRBV5-4	TRBJ2-3	-	TGTGCCAGCAGCGTAGAGCAGGCAGATACGCAGTATTTT	CASSVEQADTQYF
-	TRBV19	TRBJ2-5	-	TGTGCCAGTAAAAGGGGGGAAGAGACCCAGTACTTC	CASKRGEETQYF
-	TRBV5-8	TRBJ1-5	few	TGTGCCAGCAGCTTCAGGAGCGGGCATTTT	CASSFRSGHF
TRBD2	TRBV5-4	TRBJ2-5	-	TGTGCCAGCGGTAGCGGGGGGCCCAACCAAGAGACCCAGTACTTC	CASGSGGPNQETQYF
-	TRBV5-1	TRBJ2-6	-	TGCGCCAGCAGCTTGATGGCAGGTGGTGCCAACGTCCTGACTTTC	CASSLMAGGANVLTF
-	TRBV9	TRBJ2-1	-	TGTGCCAGCAGCGTCAGCGTGACTGAGCAGTTCTTC	CASSVSVTEQFF
-	TRBV5-6	TRBJ1-2	-	TGTGCCAGCAGCTTGGCTTCAGGGGCGCACGGCTACACCTTC	CASSLASGAHGYTF
TRBD2	TRBV5-1	TRBJ2-2	-	TGCGCCAGCAGCTTGACTAGCGGGACCACCGGGGAGCTGTTTTTT	CASSLTSGTTGELFF
-	TRBV7-2	TRBJ2-7	-	TGTGCCAGCAGCTTAGATTGGCAAGAGCAGTACTTC	CASSLDWQEQYF
TRBD2	TRBV7-2	TRBJ2-3	-	TGTGCCACCTCCAATTCCGGGACTAGGACAGATACGCAGTATTTT	CATSNSGTRTDTQYF